The 30 T cell receptor beta chains listed next were all sequenced from one sample in a study of T cell responses to AZD1222 COVID-19 vaccine. Sequencing was performed with immunoSEQ multiplex PCR; in TCRdb, only in-frame clones are kept and a portion is missing. Of some 190,000 clones listed, roughly nine tenths are singletons. The input for sequencing was peripheral blood, taken on day 0 of AZD1222 vaccination. These TCRs come from an adult in good health.

In DNA, the CDR3 is TGTGCCAGTAGTATGGGGTTGAACACCGGGGAGCTGTTTTTT. This encodes CASSMGLNTGELFF. This chain connects TRBV19 to TRBJ2-2; no firm D call. The CDR3 is made up of 14 amino acids. Per germline, CDR1 LNHDA and CDR2 SQIVND (reference sequence). Trimming removed 3 bases from V and 1 base from J, with 6 bases in between. Full variable domain (remainder filled in from reference TRBV19 and TRBJ2-2): DGGITQSPKYLFRKEGQNVTLSCEQNLNHDAMYWYRQDPGQGLRLIYYSQIVNDFQKGDIAEGYSVSREKKESFPLTVTSAQKNPTAFYLCASSMGLNTGELFFGEGSRLTVL.

The chain uses TRBV27 and TRBJ2-7; D might be TRBD1 or TRBD2, each matching 5 bases. The V end was cut by 2 bases, the J end by 4 bases, with 18 bases between. CDR1 MNHEY and CDR2 SMNVEV come from the germline V gene (reference sequence). The CDR3 consists of 16 residues. The CDR3 region has the DNA TGTGCCAGCAGTTTACGGGACCTAGGACACCCATACGAGCAGTACGTC. It yields the protein CASSLRDLGHPYEQYV.

The chain couples TRBV27 to TRBJ1-5; 7 bases match TRBD1. The CDR3 is made up of 12 amino acids. CDR1 and CDR2 from the germline V gene are MNHEY and SMNVEV (reference sequence). V shed 6 bases, J shed 7 bases, and the junction held 3 bases outside the gene matches. The DNA of the CDR3 is TGTGCCAGCAGCAACAGGGGCCAGCCCCAGCATTTT. This codes for CASSNRGQPQHF.

This clone was counted once. This chain uses TRBV21-1 with TRBJ1-4. TRBV21-1 is a pseudogene. The CDR3 is 15 residues long. In nucleotides, the CDR3 is TGTGCCAGCAGCAAAGAGGGGGGTACTAATGAAAAACTGTTTTTT. It codes for CASSKEGGTNEKLFF.

The rearrangement uses TRBV2 and TRBJ1-4, with 8 bases matching TRBD1. CDR1 is SNHLY, CDR2 FYNNEI, per germline. CDR3 length: 15 residues. The junction had 4 bases not matched to a gene; V was cut back by 2 bases and J by 5 bases. The CDR3 sequence: CASSELAGGNEKLFF. As DNA, the CDR3 is TGTGCCAGCAGTGAACTCGCAGGGGGCAATGAAAAACTGTTTTTT.

The gene calls are TRBV6-9 and TRBJ2-7, with 8 positions matching TRBD1. From germline, CDR1 is MNHGY and CDR2 SVAAGI. Trimming cost V 5 bases and J 3 bases; bases outside gene matches: 6. CDR3 length: 14 residues. In nucleotides, the CDR3 is TGTGCCAGCAGTCACAACAGGGGGAGCTACGAGCAGTACGTC. Protein sequence: CASSHNRGSYEQYV.

The gene calls are TRBV7-3 and TRBJ1-1; D possibly corresponds to TRBD1 (6 bases). The CDR3 covers 14 residues. Trimming removed 5 bases from V and 0 bases from J, with 10 bases in between. The germline CDR1 and CDR2 sequences are SGHTA and FQGTGA. CDR3 sequence (DNA): TGTGCCAGCAGCCCCGGGACAATGAACACTGAAGCTTTCTTT. Translated: CASSPGTMNTEAFF.

The CDR3 reads CASSLAAAQNQPQHF. The CDR3 coding sequence is TGTGCCAGCAGCTTAGCGGCCGCGCAAAATCAGCCCCAGCATTTT. This chain uses TRBV7-9 with TRBJ1-5; D unresolved. CDR1 and CDR2 (germline): SEHNR, FQNEAQ (reference sequence). V was clipped by 0 bases and J by 4 bases, with 10 bases between them. The CDR3 sequence is 15 residues long.

V gene TRBV28 combines with J gene TRBJ1-5; D uncertain. Per germline, CDR1 MDHEN and CDR2 SYDVKM. The CDR3 is 15 amino acids. With 6 bases removed from V and 0 bases from J, the gap between germline ends came to 12 bases. The chain's CDR3 is CASSQNQDSNQPQHF. The CDR3 DNA is TGTGCCAGCAGCCAGAACCAGGATAGCAATCAGCCCCAGCATTTT.

The V call is TRBV12-3 or TRBV12-4, the J call TRBJ2-4; possible D gene TRBD2, 5 bases. The CDR3 is 11 amino acids. Trimming took off 2 bases at V and 12 bases at J, with 8 bases between the two ends. The CDR3 loop is CASSLSEAQYF. In nucleotides, the CDR3 is TGTGCCAGCAGTTTATCGGAGGCTCAGTACTTC.

This clone came up a few times. The chain links TRBV19 to TRBJ2-1, with D hard to call. Germline V lookup: CDR1 LNHDA, CDR2 SQIVND (reference sequence). The CDR3 contains 13 residues. Trimming took 5 bases from V and 12 from J, leaving 17 bases between them. The CDR3 region has the DNA TGTGCCAGTAGTCCGGCAGGTCTCTTGGGGCAGTTCTTC. Translation gives CASSPAGLLGQFF.

The V call is TRBV18, the J call TRBJ1-2, with D possibly matching TRBD1 (5 bases). The ends were cut back, 5 bases at V and 4 bases at J, with 14 bases in the middle. The CDR3 is made up of 14 amino acids. The germline V gene encodes CDR1 KGHSH and CDR2 LQKENI. DNA of the CDR3: TGTGCCAGCTCAAATGTCAGGGAGGTCTATGGCTACACCTTC. Encoded protein: CASSNVREVYGYTF.

The chain couples TRBV24-1 to TRBJ1-2; D gene ambiguous. Germline values: CDR1 KGHDR, CDR2 SFDVKD. The V end lost 2 bases, the J end lost 3 bases, and 12 bases lay between the germline ends. This CDR3 has 15 amino acids. Here the CDR3 DNA reads TGTGCCACCAGTGATTCAGACACAGACCACTATGGCTACACCTTC. Residues: CATSDSDTDHYGYTF.

The chain uses TRBV6-5 and TRBJ1-2; tentatively, D is TRBD1 (5 bases). This CDR3 is 15 amino acids long. Looked up from germline, CDR1 is MNHEY and CDR2 is SVGAGI. V was cut by 0 bases and J by 6 bases, with 14 bases left in between. CDR3 region: CASSYSLRGMDGYTF. The CDR3 DNA reads TGTGCCAGCAGTTACTCGCTTCGGGGGATGGATGGCTACACCTTC.

The V call is TRBV5-5, the J call TRBJ2-2; perhaps D is TRBD1 or TRBD2 (5 bases each). This CDR3 comprises 17 residues. The V and J ends lost 2 bases and 7 bases respectively, with 21 bases between them. Germline CDR1 SGHKS, CDR2 YYEKEE (reference sequence). CDR3: CASSFSRGVSGSGELFF. The DNA of the CDR3 is TGTGCCAGCAGCTTTTCCCGGGGCGTAAGTGGGAGCGGGGAGCTGTTTTTT.

The chain employs TRBV21-1 and TRBJ2-7; the table assigns TRBD2, which was not confirmed against the DNA. TRBV21-1 is a documented pseudogene. The CDR3 is made up of 19 amino acids. In nucleotides, the CDR3 is TGTGCCAGCAGCAAAGACCCCACCCCTCAGGAGGAAAGAGTAGGCGAGCAGTACGTC. Protein: CASSKDPTPQEERVGEQYV.

The CDR3 bases are TGTGCCAGCAGCTTAGGGCAGGGAATGTTCACTAATGAAAAACTGTTTTTT. Amino acid sequence: CASSLGQGMFTNEKLFF. The chain links TRBV13 to TRBJ1-4; D perhaps matches TRBD1 (5 bases). Trimming removed 0 bases from V and 2 bases from J, with 13 bases in between. The CDR3 runs to 17 residues. The germline gives CDR1 PRHDT, CDR2 FYEKMQ (reference sequence). The full variable domain, completed using reference TRBV13 and TRBJ1-4, is AAGVIQSPRHLIKEKRETATLKCYPIPRHDTVYWYQQGPGQDPQFLISFYEKMQSDKGSIPDRFSAQQFSDYHSELNMSSLELGDSALYFCASSLGQGMFTNEKLFFGSGTQLSVL.

The chain joins TRBV27 to TRBJ2-1, with D tentatively TRBD2 (6 bases). With 1 base removed from V and 10 bases from J, the gap between germline ends came to 11 bases. The CDR3 sequence is 13 residues long. Looked up from germline, CDR1 is MNHEY and CDR2 is SMNVEV (reference sequence). This CDR3 reads CASSLLGLREQFF. The CDR3 DNA reads as TGTGCCAGCAGTTTATTGGGACTTCGCGAGCAGTTCTTC.

The V and J genes are TRBV7-2 and TRBJ2-2; D not certain. The CDR3 extends over 16 amino acids. CDR1 SGHTA and CDR2 FQGNSA come from the germline V gene. The V end was cut by 1 base, the J end by 3 bases, with 12 bases between. CDR3: CASSLGDALDTGELFF. The CDR3 DNA is TGTGCCAGCAGCTTAGGCGACGCCCTGGACACCGGGGAGCTGTTTTTT.

The chain has TRBV5-1 and TRBJ2-5, with TRBD1 matching over 8 bases. CDR1 and CDR2 from the germline V gene are SGHRS and YFSETQ. This CDR3 has 14 residues. Trimming cost V 7 bases and J 1 base; bases outside gene matches: 6. The CDR3 DNA reads as TGCGCCAGCTCCGGGACAGGACCCCAAGAGACCCAGTACTTC. This translates into CASSGTGPQETQYF.

The chain recombines TRBV7-2 with TRBJ2-1; 8 bases line up with TRBD2. Per the germline V gene, CDR1 is SGHTA and CDR2 is FQGNSA. V lost 5 bases, J lost 2 bases, and 5 bases stayed unmatched. This CDR3 has 15 residues. The CDR3 nucleotides are TGTGCCAGCAGCCTCCGAGCGGGGGCCTACAATGAGCAGTTCTTC. This translates into CASSLRAGAYNEQFF.

This clone was recorded only once. The chain links TRBV15 to TRBJ1-5, with TRBD1 as a possible D gene (5 bases). Between the trimmed V and J ends, which lost 0 bases and 9 bases, there was a span of 9 bases. The CDR3 sequence is 13 residues long. Germline-derived CDR1 and CDR2 are LNHNV and YYDKDF (reference sequence). The CDR3 region is CATSREVGRPQHF. DNA for the CDR3: TGTGCCACCAGCAGAGAGGTGGGACGGCCCCAGCATTTT.

The V and J genes are TRBV4-2 and TRBJ2-3; D uncertain. Germline V gives CDR1 LGHNA, CDR2 YNFKEQ. CDR3 length equals 13 residues. The V and J ends lost 0 bases and 4 bases respectively, with 5 bases between them. In nucleotides, the CDR3 is TGTGCCAGCAGCCAAGATTTCGCAGATACGCAGTATTTT. It specifies CASSQDFADTQYF.

The chain links TRBV7-9 to TRBJ2-2, with a possible D match to TRBD2 (5 bases). V gave up 5 bases and J gave up 1 base, with 14 bases separating them. The germline gives CDR1 SEHNR, CDR2 FQNEAQ (reference sequence). This CDR3 spans 16 amino acids. The CDR3 loop reads CASSPPGGGNTGELFF. CDR3 bases: TGTGCCAGCAGCCCACCCGGAGGTGGGAACACCGGGGAGCTGTTTTTT.

V usage is TRBV9 and J usage is TRBJ2-6; the D is unclear. Looked up from germline, CDR1 is SGDLS and CDR2 is YYNGEE. V lost 1 base and J lost 1, with 6 bases in between. The CDR3 runs 15 residues. This CDR3 is CASSVLGSGANVLTF. In DNA form, the CDR3 reads TGTGCCAGCAGCGTACTCGGTTCTGGGGCCAACGTCCTGACTTTC.

V and J are TRBV9 and TRBJ1-1; D is unresolved. The CDR3 has 15 residues. V was shortened by 4 bases and J by 3 bases, with 16 bases between the two germline ends. Per germline, CDR1 SGDLS and CDR2 YYNGEE. The CDR3 bases are TGTGCCAGCAGCTGGCTGGCTCAAACTTACACTGAAGCTTTCTTT. This gives the protein CASSWLAQTYTEAFF.

The chain recombines TRBV18 with TRBJ2-5, with 10 bases lining up with TRBD1. V lost 0 bases, J lost 5 bases, and 9 bases stayed unmatched. CDR1 KGHSH and CDR2 LQKENI come from the germline V gene. There are 17 residues in the CDR3. DNA for the CDR3: TGTGCCAGCTCACCACCGATCGGGACAGGGGAATGGGAGACCCAGTACTTC. Translated, it gives CASSPPIGTGEWETQYF.

The chain has TRBV9 and TRBJ1-4, with D possibly TRBD1 on 6 matching bases. V was cut by 0 bases and J by 10 bases, with 13 bases left in between. The CDR3 is 14 amino acids. Germline values: CDR1 SGDLS, CDR2 YYNGEE. The DNA of the CDR3 is TGTGCCAGCAGCGTAGAAGGGGGAAGAGGAAAACTGTTTTTT. Translated, it gives CASSVEGGRGKLFF.

The genes are TRBV27 and TRBJ1-1; D not resolved. The CDR3 totals 13 residues. The germline gives CDR1 MNHEY, CDR2 SMNVEV (reference sequence). Trimming removed 3 bases from V and 0 bases from J, with 5 bases in between. CDR3: CASSFMVNTEAFF. The CDR3 region has the DNA TGTGCCAGCAGTTTTATGGTGAACACTGAAGCTTTCTTT.

This chain links TRBV11-2 with TRBJ1-2; D gene ambiguous. Trimming pared 4 bases from V and 1 base from J, leaving 10 bases between. The germline gives CDR1 SGHAT, CDR2 FQNNGV. The CDR3 has 14 residues. CDR3 in amino acids: CASSSQTINYGYTF. The CDR3 DNA reads TGTGCCAGCAGCTCACAAACGATTAACTATGGCTACACCTTC.